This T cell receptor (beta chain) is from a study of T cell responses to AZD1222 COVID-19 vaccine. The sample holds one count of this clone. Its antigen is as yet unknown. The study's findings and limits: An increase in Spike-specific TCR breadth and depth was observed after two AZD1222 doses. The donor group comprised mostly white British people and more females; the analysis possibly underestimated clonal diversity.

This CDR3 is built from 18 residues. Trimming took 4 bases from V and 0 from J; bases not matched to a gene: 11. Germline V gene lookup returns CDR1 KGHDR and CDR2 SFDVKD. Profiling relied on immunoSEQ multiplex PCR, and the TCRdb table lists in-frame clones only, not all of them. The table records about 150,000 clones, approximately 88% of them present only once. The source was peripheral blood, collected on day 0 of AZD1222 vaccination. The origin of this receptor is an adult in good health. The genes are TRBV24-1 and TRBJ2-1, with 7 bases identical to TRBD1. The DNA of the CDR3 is TGTGCCACCAGTGACCTAACAGGGGCCCCAAGCTCCTACAATGAGCAGTTCTTC. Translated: CATSDLTGAPSSYNEQFF.